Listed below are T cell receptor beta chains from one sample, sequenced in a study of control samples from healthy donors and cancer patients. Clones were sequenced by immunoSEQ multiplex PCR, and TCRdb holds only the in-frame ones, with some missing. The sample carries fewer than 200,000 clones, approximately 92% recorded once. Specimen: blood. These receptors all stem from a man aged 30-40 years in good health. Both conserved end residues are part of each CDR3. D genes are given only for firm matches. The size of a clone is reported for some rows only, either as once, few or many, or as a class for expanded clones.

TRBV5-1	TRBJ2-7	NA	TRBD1	TGCGCCAGCAACAGGGGCGAATCATCCCTCTCCTACGAGCAGTACTTC	CASNRGESSLSYEQYF
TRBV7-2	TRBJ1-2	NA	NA	TGTGCCAGCAGCGCCTTGTGGCAGGGACTCTATGGCTACACCTTC	CASSALWQGLYGYTF
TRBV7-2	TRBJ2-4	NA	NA	TGTGCCAGCAGCTTAAACAAAAACATTCAGTACTTC	CASSLNKNIQYF
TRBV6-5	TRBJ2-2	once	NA	TGTGCCAGCAGCGGAAACAGCGCTAACACCGGGGAGCTGTTTTTT	CASSGNSANTGELFF
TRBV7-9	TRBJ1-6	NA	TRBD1	TGTGCCAGCAGCTTAGGGGACAGGGATAATTCACCCCTCCACTTT	CASSLGDRDNSPLHF
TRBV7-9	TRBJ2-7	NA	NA	TGTGCCAGCAGCCTCTCCCTGTACGAGCAGTACTTC	CASSLSLYEQYF
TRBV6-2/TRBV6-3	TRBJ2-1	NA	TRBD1	TGTGCCAGCAGTCGGCAGGGGGTCTACAATGAGCAGTTCTTC	CASSRQGVYNEQFF
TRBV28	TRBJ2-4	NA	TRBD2	TGTGCCAGCAGCCACCCCCAAGCTAGCGGGTTCCTAGCCAAAAACATTCAGTACTTC	CASSHPQASGFLAKNIQYF
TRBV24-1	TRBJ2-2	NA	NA	TGTGCCACCAGTGACCCCTCTCCGTCCTCCAGGGAGCTGTTTTTT	CATSDPSPSSRELFF
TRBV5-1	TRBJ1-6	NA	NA	TGCGCCAGCAGCCCGTCCGGGACGGTGCTTGGGTCACCCCTCCACTTT	CASSPSGTVLGSPLHF
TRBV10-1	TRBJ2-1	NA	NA	TGCGCCAGCAGTGAGGGGCTAGCGTTCCATGAGCAGTTCTTC	CASSEGLAFHEQFF
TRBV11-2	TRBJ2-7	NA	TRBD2	TGTGCCAGCCGACTAGCGGTCTCCTACGAGCAGTACTTC	CASRLAVSYEQYF
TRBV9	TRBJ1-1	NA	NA	TGTGCCAGCAGCTTCCGCCCGGGCGAGAACACTGAAGCTTTCTTT	CASSFRPGENTEAFF
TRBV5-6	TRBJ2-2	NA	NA	TGTGCCAGCAGCTTGGCCGGAGGGCCGAACACCGGGGAGCTGTTTTTT	CASSLAGGPNTGELFF
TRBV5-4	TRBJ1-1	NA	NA	TGTGCCAGCAGCTTGGTCGGCAGGGAGAACACTGAAGCTTTCTTT	CASSLVGRENTEAFF
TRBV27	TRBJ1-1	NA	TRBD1	TGTGCCAGCAGTATACAGGGGGCGGGCACTGAAGCTTTCTTT	CASSIQGAGTEAFF
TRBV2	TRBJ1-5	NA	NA	TGTGCCAGCAGCAGGGACACATATCAGCCCCAGCATTTT	CASSRDTYQPQHF
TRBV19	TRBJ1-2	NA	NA	TGTGCCAGTAGTATGGGGCAGGGGACTGGCTACACCTTC	CASSMGQGTGYTF
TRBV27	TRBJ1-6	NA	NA	TGTGCCAGCAGACGTGACTCTCAGGGATTACCTAATTCACCCCTCCACTTT	CASRRDSQGLPNSPLHF
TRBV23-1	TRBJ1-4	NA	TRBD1	TGCGCCAGCAGCCGGGGACAGGGCGGGGGAGGGGAAAAACTGTTTTTT	CASSRGQGGGGEKLFF
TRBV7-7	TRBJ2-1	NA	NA	TGTGCCAGCAGCTCGGCTCGCAACAATGAGCAGTTCTTC	CASSSARNNEQFF
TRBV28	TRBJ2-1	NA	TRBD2	TGTGCCAGCAGTTTTGCGGGAGGGAGGAATGAGCAGTTCTTC	CASSFAGGRNEQFF
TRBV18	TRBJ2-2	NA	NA	TGTGCCAGCTCACCACCAGGGGTCGGAACCGGGGAGCTGTTTTTT	CASSPPGVGTGELFF
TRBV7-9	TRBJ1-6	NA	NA	TGTGCCAGCAGCTTAGGGGTCTCACCCCTCCACTTT	CASSLGVSPLHF
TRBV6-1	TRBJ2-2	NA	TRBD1	TGTGCCAGCAGTGAGTGGAACAGGGGGCAAACCGGGGAGCTGTTTTTT	CASSEWNRGQTGELFF
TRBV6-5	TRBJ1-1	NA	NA	TGTGCCAGCAGTTTCCTCTTGGGGATGAACACTGAAGCTTTCTTT	CASSFLLGMNTEAFF
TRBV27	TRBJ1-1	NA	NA	TGTGCCAGCAGTGGGGGCACTGAAGCTTTCTTT	CASSGGTEAFF
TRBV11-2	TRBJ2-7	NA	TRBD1	TGTGCCAGCAGCTTAGATCTAGGCAGGGGGCCCCACTACTACGAGCAGTACTTC	CASSLDLGRGPHYYEQYF
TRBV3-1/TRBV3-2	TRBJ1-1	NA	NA	TGTGCCAGCAGCCGACAGGTGCAGGAAGTTGAAGCTTTCTTT	CASSRQVQEVEAFF
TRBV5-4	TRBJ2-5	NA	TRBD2	TGTGCCAGCAGCTTGGGACCCGGGGGGGGCGGGGAGACCCAGTACTTC	CASSLGPGGGGETQYF
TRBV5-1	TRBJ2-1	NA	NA	TGCGCCAGCAGCCTCGGGACTGGGGCCTACAATGAGCAGTTCTTC	CASSLGTGAYNEQFF
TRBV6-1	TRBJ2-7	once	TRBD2	TGTGCCAGCAGTGAAGCGCAAGACGGGAGGTACTACGAGCAGTACTTC	CASSEAQDGRYYEQYF
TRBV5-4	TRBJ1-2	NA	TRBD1	TGTGCCAGCAGCTTGGGGACAGGGCCAAACTATGGCTACACCTTC	CASSLGTGPNYGYTF
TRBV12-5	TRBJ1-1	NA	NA	TGTGCTAGTGGTACGGTCGGGTTGGGGAACACTGAAGCTTTCTTT	CASGTVGLGNTEAFF
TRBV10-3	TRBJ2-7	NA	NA	TGTGCCACCACAGCGGGACAAGTCTACGAGCAGTACTTC	CATTAGQVYEQYF
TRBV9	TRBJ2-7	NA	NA	TGTGCCAGCAGCTTAGGTGGGACAAAATACGAGCAGTACTTC	CASSLGGTKYEQYF
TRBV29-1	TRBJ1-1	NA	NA	TGCAGCGTCAAGGGAACTGAAGCTTTCTTT	CSVKGTEAFF
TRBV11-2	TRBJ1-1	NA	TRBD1	TGTGCCAGCAGCTTAACAGGGGGAATGCGGGCTGAAGCTTTCTTT	CASSLTGGMRAEAFF
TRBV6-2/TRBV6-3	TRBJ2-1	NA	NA	TGTGCCAGCAGCAGCACTTATGAGCAGTTCTTC	CASSSTYEQFF
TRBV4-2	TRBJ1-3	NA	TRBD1	TGTGCCAGCAGCCTGGACGGACAGGAAGAAAACACCATATATTTT	CASSLDGQEENTIYF
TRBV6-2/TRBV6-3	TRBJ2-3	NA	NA	TGTGCCAGCAGTTACTCTCCTAGACTACTTCTACGGGATGCGCAGTATTTT	CASSYSPRLLLRDAQYF
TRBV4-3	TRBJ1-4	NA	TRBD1	TGCGCCAGCAGCCAAGCAGGGGGCGCGAATGAAAAACTGTTTTTT	CASSQAGGANEKLFF
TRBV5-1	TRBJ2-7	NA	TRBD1	TGCGCCAGCAGCAGCCGGGACAGGGGACCTTACGAGCAGTACTTC	CASSSRDRGPYEQYF
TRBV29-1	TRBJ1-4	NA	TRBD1	TGCAGCGTTCCCGGGACAGGGGGCGGAAAACTGTTTTTT	CSVPGTGGGKLFF